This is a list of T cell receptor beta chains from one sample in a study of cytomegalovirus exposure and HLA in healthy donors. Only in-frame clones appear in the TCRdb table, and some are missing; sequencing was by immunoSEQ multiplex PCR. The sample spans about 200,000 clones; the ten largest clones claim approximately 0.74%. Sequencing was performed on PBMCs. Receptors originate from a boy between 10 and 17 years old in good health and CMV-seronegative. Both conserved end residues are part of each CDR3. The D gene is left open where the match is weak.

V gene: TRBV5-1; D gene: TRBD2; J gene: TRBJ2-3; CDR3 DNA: TGCGCCAGCGGACCACCGGGACTAGCAAACTCAGATACGCAGTATTTT; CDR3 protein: CASGPPGLANSDTQYF
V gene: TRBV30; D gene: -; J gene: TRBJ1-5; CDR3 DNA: TGTGCCTGGAGTGTACAGCAGCCCCAGCATTTT; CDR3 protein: CAWSVQQPQHF
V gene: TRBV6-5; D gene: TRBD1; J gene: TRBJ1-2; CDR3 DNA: TGTGCCAGCAGTCCACGGACAGGTGGAGGTGGCTACACCTTC; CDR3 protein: CASSPRTGGGGYTF
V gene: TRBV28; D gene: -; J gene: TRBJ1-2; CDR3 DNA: TGTGCCAGCAGTTTGGGAAGGGGCCCAAACTATGGCTACACCTTC; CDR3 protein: CASSLGRGPNYGYTF
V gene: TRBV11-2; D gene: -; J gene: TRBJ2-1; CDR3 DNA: TGTGCCAGCAGCTTTGTGACTATCGGGGAGCAGTTCTTC; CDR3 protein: CASSFVTIGEQFF
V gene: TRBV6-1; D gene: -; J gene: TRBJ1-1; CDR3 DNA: TGTGCCAGCAGGCGTTGGGGAGCGAACACTGAAGCTTTCTTT; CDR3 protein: CASRRWGANTEAFF
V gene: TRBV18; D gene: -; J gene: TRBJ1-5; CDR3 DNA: TGTGCCAGCTCGCTGGACAGAAAAGAGGGTCAGCCCCAGCATTTT; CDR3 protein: CASSLDRKEGQPQHF
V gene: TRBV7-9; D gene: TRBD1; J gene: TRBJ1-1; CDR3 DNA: TGTGCCAGCAGCCCCGGGACAGGGACCACTGAAGCTTTCTTT; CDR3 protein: CASSPGTGTTEAFF
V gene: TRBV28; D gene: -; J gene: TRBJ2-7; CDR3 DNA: TGTGCCAGCAGCCTACGGGACACTTACTACGAGCAGTACTTC; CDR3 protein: CASSLRDTYYEQYF
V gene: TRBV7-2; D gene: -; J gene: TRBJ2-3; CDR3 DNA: TGTGCCAGCAGCTTAGGGGGGACTCTCGAAGTCGGCACAGATACGCAGTATTTT; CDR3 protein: CASSLGGTLEVGTDTQYF
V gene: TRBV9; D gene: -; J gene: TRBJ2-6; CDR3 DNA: TGTGCCAGCAGCCTAGACCCTGGACAGTTCGCTGGCTCTGGGGCCAACGTCCTGACTTTC; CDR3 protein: CASSLDPGQFAGSGANVLTF
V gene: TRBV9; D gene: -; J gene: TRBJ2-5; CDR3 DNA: TGTGCCAGCAGCGTAGTTGGGGGGGCGCGGGAGACCCAGTACTTC; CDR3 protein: CASSVVGGARETQYF
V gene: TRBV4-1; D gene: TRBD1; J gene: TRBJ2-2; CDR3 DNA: TGCGCCAGCAGATCTCCGGGACAGAGACCCGGGGAGCTGTTTTTT; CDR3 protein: CASRSPGQRPGELFF
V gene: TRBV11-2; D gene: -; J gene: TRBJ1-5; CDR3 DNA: TGTGCCAGCAGCTTAGGCCTCCGCGATCAGCCCCAGCATTTT; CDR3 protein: CASSLGLRDQPQHF
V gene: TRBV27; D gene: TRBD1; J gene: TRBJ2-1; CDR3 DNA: TGTGCCAGCAGTTCGGACAGGGATATAAGGAATGAGCAGTTCTTC; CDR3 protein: CASSSDRDIRNEQFF
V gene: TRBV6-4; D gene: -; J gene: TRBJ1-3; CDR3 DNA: TGTGCCAGCAGTGATGCAGGGATGGAAAACACCATATATTTT; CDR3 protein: CASSDAGMENTIYF
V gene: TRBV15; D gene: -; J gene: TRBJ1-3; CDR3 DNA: TGTGCCACCAGCAGAGACCGGGGACTCACTGGAAACACCATATATTTT; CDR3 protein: CATSRDRGLTGNTIYF
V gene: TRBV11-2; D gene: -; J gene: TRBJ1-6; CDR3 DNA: TGTGCCAGCAGCCCTCGGACAGCTTACGGTTCACCCCTCCACTTT; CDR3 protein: CASSPRTAYGSPLHF
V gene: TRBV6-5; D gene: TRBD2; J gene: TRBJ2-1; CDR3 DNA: TGTGCCAGCAGCCTAGCGGGGGGGAACTACAATGAGCAGTTCTTC; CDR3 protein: CASSLAGGNYNEQFF
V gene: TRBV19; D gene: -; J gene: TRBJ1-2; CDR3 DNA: TGTGCCAGTAGTATAGATCGGAGAGGGCTGGCGAGAGGCTACACCTTC; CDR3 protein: CASSIDRRGLARGYTF
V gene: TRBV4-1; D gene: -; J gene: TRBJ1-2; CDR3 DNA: TGCGCCAGCAGCCGATTGGGACAAGACGCTAACTATGGCTACACCTTC; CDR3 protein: CASSRLGQDANYGYTF
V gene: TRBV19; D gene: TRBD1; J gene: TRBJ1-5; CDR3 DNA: TGTGCCAGTAGTACCGGGACAGACTATCAGCCCCAGCATTTT; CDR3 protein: CASSTGTDYQPQHF
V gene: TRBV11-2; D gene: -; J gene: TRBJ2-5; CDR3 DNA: TGTGCCAGCAGCTTAGTTGCGGGTGGGGAGACCCAGTACTTC; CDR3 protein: CASSLVAGGETQYF
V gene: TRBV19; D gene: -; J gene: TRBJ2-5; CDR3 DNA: TGTGCCAGTAGTATTGCGGGAAAAGAGACCCAGTACTTC; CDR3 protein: CASSIAGKETQYF
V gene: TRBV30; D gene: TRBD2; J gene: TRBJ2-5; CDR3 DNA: TGTGCCTGGAGAGCGGGGGGGCGGGAGACCCAGTACTTC; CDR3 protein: CAWRAGGRETQYF
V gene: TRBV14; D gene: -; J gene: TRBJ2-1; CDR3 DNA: TGTGCCAGCAGCCAACGGGATAATTTGGTTAATGAGCAGTTCTTC; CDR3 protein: CASSQRDNLVNEQFF
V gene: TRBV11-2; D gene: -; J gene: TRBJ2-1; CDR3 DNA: TGTGCCAGCAGCCGGCCGACAGGTCCGGTCGGTGAGCAGTTCTTC; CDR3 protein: CASSRPTGPVGEQFF
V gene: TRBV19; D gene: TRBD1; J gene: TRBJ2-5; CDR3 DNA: TGTGCCAGTAGTCTCAGACAGGGGCAAGAGACCCAGTACTTC; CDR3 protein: CASSLRQGQETQYF